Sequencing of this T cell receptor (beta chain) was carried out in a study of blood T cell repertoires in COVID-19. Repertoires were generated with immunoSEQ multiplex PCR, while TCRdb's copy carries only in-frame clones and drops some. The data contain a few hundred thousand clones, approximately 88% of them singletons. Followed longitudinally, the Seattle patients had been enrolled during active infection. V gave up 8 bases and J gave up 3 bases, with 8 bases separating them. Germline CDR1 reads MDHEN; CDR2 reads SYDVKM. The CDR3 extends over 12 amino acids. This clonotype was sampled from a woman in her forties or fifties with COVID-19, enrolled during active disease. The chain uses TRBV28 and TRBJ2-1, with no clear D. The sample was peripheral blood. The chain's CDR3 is CASHSFYNEQFF. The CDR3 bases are TGTGCCAGCCACAGTTTCTACAATGAGCAGTTCTTC. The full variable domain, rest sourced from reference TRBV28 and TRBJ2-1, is DVKVTQSSRYLVKRTGEKVFLECVQDMDHENMFWYRQDPGLGLRLIYFSYDVKMKEKGDIPEGYSVSREKKERFSLILESASTNQTSMYLCASHSFYNEQFFGPGTRLTVL.